This TCR beta chain is from a study of beta chain features in type 1 diabetes. The study, taken as a whole, reports: When Type 1 diabetes patients were examined, their TCRB CDR3s proved moderately but significantly shorter in all four CD4+ subsets.

The CDR3 has 15 residues. Deletions cut 2 bases from V and 0 bases from J, with 8 bases between. Germline CDR1 MNHEY, CDR2 SMNVEV (reference sequence). This clone was seen a handful of times. The antigen is unknown. This specimen includes other DNA sequences encoding the same CDR3. Sequencing targeted expressed TCRB transcripts, as all isolated RNA had been reverse transcribed. The data were produced by immunoSEQ multiplex PCR, yet TCRdb's version contains in-frame clones alone and is incomplete. Found here are about 170,000 clones, over 6% of them singletons; the top ten hold approximately 0.5%. The chain combines TRBV27 with TRBJ1-5; D remains ambiguous. The receptor was isolated from a man aged 18 to 29 with type 1 diabetes. Sequencing used central memory CD4+ T cells from blood. The DNA of the CDR3 is TGTGCCAGCAGTTTACTAGGAGATAGCAATCAGCCCCAGCATTTT. It yields the protein CASSLLGDSNQPQHF.